The sample holds many counts of the clone carrying this TCR beta chain. Its antigen remains unknown. Axillary draining lymph nodes of breast cancer patients supplied the node samples. TCRdb re-analysed the multiplex PCR reads in MiXCR, keeping a single row per CDR3 protein. The data hold about 220,000 distinct CDR3 sequences, with about 34% observed a single time. CDR1 is GTSNPN and CDR2 is SVGIG in the germline V gene (reference sequence). This CDR3 is built from 12 residues. V gave up 8 bases and J gave up 10 bases, with 20 bases separating them. The entry originates in a study of breast tumors, draining lymph nodes, adjacent tissues. Overall study findings and caveats: That most tumor T cells come from lymph nodes remained unproven.

The V call is TRBV30, the J call TRBJ1-2; perhaps TRBD1 as D (6 bases). The sequenced sample consisted of axillary lymph node tissue. The receptor's source is a female donor with breast cancer. Some clones in this sample may be carry-over from other donors' samples. CDR3 protein: CARNYRDNSYTF. The CDR3 nucleotides are TGTGCCCGAAACTACCGGGACAACTCCTACACCTTC. The complete variable domain, with remaining parts taken from reference TRBV30 and TRBJ1-2, reads SQTIHQWPATLVQPVGSPLSLECTVEGTSNPNLYWYRQAAGRGLQLLFYSVGIGQISSEVPQNLSASRPQDRQFILSSKKLLLSDSGFYLCARNYRDNSYTFGSGTRLTVV.